What follows is one T cell receptor beta chain and its context. Treatment defined: around 19 received Ad26.COV2.S at low or high dose, single or two shots; roughly five received placebo; per-sample allocation not given. Sampling was done on day 63 after the first vaccine or placebo injection. The sample originates from a study of Ad26.COV2.S vaccination and SARS-CoV-2 variants. The method was immunoSEQ multiplex PCR; TCRdb's version includes in-frame clones alone and lacks a portion of them. The sample lists about 330,000 clones, about 90% occurring once. The CDR3 loop spans 12 amino acids. V lost 5 bases to trimming and J lost 2 bases, with 5 bases between them. The germline CDR1 and CDR2 sequences are PRHDT and FYEKMQ (reference sequence).

The material sequenced was peripheral blood, taken in a trial of Ad26.COV2.S vaccine versus placebo. The chain has TRBV13 and TRBJ2-3; D is unclear. This TCR derives from a person between 18 and 59 years old who received the Ad26.COV2.S COVID-19 vaccine or a placebo. The CDR3 DNA follows: TGTGCCAGCAGCCCATTCACAGATACGCAGTATTTT. Its protein is CASSPFTDTQYF.